The 5 T cell receptor beta chains reported below all come from one sample, sequenced in a study of T cell repertoires in cytomegalovirus infection. These receptors lack a known antigen. TCRdb processed the reads anew with MiXCR; each CDR3 protein has one entry. This sample yields about 900,000 distinct CDR3 sequences, of which less than 40% are seen a single time; about 14% belongs to the top ten. The material sequenced was cultured CD8+ T cells from PBMCs, taken from culture after CMV antigen stimulation. Receptors originate from a human donor in good health (CMV status not recorded). Some clones in this sample may be carry-over from other donors' samples.

J is TRBJ1-5 and V is TRBV6-8, with a weak D call TRBD1 (6 bases). The CDR3 loop spans 15 amino acids. V was shortened by 5 bases and J by 10 bases, with 21 bases between the two germline ends. The germline gives CDR1 MNHGY, CDR2 SAAAGT. CDR3 protein: CASSPGQRADIPQHF. The CDR3 DNA reads as TGTGCCAGCAGTCCAGGACAGCGGGCCGATATACCCCAGCATTTT.

This rearrangement joins TRBV28 to TRBJ2-7; the match to TRBD1 covers 8 bases. The length of the CDR3 is 16 residues. Germline loops: CDR1 MDHEN, CDR2 SYDVKM. J was trimmed by 0 bases and V by 5 bases; bases with no gene match: 9. DNA of the CDR3: TGTGCCAGCAGTCCAGCGACAGGGGCCCGCTCCTACGAGCAGTACGTC. This translates into CASSPATGARSYEQYV.

The chain uses TRBV20-1 and TRBJ1-2; D is possibly TRBD1 (5 bases). V was trimmed by 1 base and J by 8 bases, leaving 11 bases between them. Germline V lookup: CDR1 DFQATT, CDR2 SNEGSKA (reference sequence). CDR3 length: 12 amino acids. The CDR3 reads CSARVKGHGYTF. DNA of the CDR3: TGCAGTGCTAGAGTGAAGGGGCACGGCTACACCTTC.

This chain links TRBV7-3 with TRBJ2-2; TRBD1 or TRBD2 may be the D gene (5 bases each). The ends were cut back, 4 bases at V and 4 bases at J, with 13 bases in the middle. The CDR3 has 15 amino acids. The germline V gene encodes CDR1 SGHTA and CDR2 FQGTGA. The CDR3: CASSSLYGGTGELFF. The CDR3 DNA reads as TGTGCCAGCAGCTCCCTTTATGGGGGCACCGGGGAGCTGTTTTTT.

About this clonotype: This may arise from a read error, as a much more abundant clone is one base away. The conserved phenylalanine or tryptophan is not found at the CDR3 terminus, so this likely reflects a read error. This chain connects TRBV7-8 to TRBJ1-5, with D maybe TRBD1 (6 bases). CDR1 is SGHVS, CDR2 FQNEAQ, per germline. V lost 5 bases to trimming and J lost 11 bases, with 19 bases between them. The CDR3 sequence is 14 residues long. The CDR3 nucleotides are TGTGCCAGCAGCCGAAGGGGGTACTTGGGGACCCAGCATTCT. Encoded protein: CASSRRGYLGTQHS.